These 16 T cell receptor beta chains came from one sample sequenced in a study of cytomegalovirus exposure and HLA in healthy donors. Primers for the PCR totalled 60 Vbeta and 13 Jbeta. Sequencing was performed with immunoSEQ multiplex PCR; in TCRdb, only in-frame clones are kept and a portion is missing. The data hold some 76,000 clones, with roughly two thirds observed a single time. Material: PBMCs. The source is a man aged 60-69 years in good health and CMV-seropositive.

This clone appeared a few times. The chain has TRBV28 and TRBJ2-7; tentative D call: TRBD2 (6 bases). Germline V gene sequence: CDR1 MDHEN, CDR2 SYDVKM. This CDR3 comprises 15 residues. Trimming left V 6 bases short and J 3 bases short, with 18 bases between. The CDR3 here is CASRLLGGSNYEQYF. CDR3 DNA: TGTGCCAGCAGGTTACTGGGGGGTTCCAACTACGAGCAGTACTTC.

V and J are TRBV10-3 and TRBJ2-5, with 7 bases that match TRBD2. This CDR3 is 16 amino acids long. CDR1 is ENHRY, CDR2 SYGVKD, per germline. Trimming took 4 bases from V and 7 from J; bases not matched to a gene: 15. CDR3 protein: CAISGGGTLTSGTQYF. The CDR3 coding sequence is TGTGCCATCAGTGGGGGAGGGACCCTCACCTCGGGGACCCAGTACTTC.

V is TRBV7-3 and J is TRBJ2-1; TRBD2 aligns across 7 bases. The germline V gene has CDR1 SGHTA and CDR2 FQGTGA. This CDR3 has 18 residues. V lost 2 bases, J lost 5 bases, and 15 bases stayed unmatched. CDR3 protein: CASSLVGRESSPDNEQFF. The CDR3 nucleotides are TGTGCCAGCAGCTTAGTGGGGCGGGAGAGTTCACCGGACAATGAGCAGTTCTTC.

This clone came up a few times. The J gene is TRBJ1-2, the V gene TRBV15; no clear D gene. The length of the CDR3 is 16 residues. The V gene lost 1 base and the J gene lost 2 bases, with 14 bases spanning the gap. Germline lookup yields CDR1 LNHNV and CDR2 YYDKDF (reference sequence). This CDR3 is CATSRGTGRSNYGYTF. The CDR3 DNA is TGTGCCACCAGCAGAGGTACGGGTCGCTCGAACTATGGCTACACCTTC.

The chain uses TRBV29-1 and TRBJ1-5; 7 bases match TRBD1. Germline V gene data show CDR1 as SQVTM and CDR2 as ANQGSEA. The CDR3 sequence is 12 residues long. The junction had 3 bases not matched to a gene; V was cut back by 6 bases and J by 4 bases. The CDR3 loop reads CSVGDSNQPQHF. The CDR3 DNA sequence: TGCAGCGTGGGGGACAGTAATCAGCCCCAGCATTTT.

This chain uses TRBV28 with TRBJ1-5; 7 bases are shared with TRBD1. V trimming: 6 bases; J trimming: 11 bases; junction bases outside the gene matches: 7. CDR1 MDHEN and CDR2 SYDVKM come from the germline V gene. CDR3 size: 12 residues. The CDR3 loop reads CASRQGSLAQHF. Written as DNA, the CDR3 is TGTGCCAGCAGACAGGGGAGTCTGGCCCAGCATTTT.

CDR3 in amino acids: CASRFPGVGAQPQHF. The CDR3 nucleotides are TGTGCAAGTCGTTTCCCGGGAGTAGGGGCCCAGCCCCAGCATTTT. The chain is built from TRBV12-2 and TRBJ1-5. TRBV12-2 corresponds to a pseudogene. The CDR3 spans 15 residues.

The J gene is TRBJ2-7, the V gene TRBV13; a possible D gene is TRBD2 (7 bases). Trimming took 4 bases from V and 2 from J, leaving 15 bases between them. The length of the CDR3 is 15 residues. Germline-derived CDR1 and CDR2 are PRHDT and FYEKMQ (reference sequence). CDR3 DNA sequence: TGTGCCAGCAGCTCCGAGGGGGGGCCTCCCTACGAGCAGTACTTC. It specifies CASSSEGGPPYEQYF.

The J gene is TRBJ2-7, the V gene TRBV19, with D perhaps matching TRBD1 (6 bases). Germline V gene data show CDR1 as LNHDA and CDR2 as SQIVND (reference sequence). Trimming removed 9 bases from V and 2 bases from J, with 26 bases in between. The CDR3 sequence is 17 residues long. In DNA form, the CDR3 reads TGTGCCAGCAGAAGATCTCACCTTCTTGGGACAACCTACGAGCAGTACTTC. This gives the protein CASRRSHLLGTTYEQYF. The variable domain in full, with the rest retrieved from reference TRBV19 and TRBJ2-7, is DGGITQSPKYLFRKEGQNVTLSCEQNLNHDAMYWYRQDPGQGLRLIYYSQIVNDFQKGDIAEGYSVSREKKESFPLTVTSAQKNPTAFYLCASRRSHLLGTTYEQYFGPGTRLTVT.

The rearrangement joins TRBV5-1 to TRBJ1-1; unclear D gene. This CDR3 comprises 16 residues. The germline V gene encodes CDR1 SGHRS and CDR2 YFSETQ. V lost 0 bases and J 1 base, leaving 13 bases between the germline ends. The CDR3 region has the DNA TGCGCCAGCAGCTTGGACCATGGGCCTGAGAACACTGAAGCTTTCTTT. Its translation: CASSLDHGPENTEAFF.

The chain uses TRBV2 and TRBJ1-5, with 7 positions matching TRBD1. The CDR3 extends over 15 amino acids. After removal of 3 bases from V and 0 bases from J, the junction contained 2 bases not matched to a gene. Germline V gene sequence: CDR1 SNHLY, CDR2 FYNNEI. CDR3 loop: CASSEGQFSNQPQHF. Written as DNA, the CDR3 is TGTGCCAGCAGTGAGGGACAGTTTAGCAATCAGCCCCAGCATTTT.

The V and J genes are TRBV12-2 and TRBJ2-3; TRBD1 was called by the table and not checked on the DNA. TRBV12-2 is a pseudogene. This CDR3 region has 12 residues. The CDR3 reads CASRLARQGNDF. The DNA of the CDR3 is TGTGCAAGTCGCTTAGCTCGACAGGGCAACGATTTT.

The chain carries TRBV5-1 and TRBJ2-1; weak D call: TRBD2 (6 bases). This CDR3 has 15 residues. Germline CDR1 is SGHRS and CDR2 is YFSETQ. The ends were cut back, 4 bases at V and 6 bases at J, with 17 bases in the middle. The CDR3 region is CASSQYRTGGNEQFF. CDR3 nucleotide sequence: TGCGCCAGCAGCCAGTACAGGACCGGGGGCAATGAGCAGTTCTTC.

The CDR3 here is CASSVSGTGMYF. The CDR3 DNA is TGTGCCAGCAGTGTGTCCGGGACAGGAATGTATTTT. J is TRBJ2-3 and V is TRBV2, with TRBD1 identical over 8 bases. Germline V gene lookup returns CDR1 SNHLY and CDR2 FYNNEI. This CDR3 comprises 12 residues. V was clipped by 4 bases and J by 14 bases; unmatched bases: 8.

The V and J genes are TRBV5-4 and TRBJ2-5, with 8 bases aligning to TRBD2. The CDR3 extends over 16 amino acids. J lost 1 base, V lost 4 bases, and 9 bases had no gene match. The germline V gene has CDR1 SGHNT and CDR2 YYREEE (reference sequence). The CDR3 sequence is CASSPRGGRFQETQYF. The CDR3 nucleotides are TGTGCCAGCAGCCCTCGGGGGGGCCGGTTCCAAGAGACCCAGTACTTC.

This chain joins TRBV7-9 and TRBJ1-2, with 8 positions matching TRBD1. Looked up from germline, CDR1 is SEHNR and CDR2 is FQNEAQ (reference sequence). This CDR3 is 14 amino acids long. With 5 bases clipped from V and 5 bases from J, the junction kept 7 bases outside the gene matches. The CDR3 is CASSPRDRSYGYTF. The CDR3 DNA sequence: TGTGCCAGCAGCCCGAGGGACAGGAGTTATGGCTACACCTTC.